This T cell receptor beta chain stems from a study of T cell responses to AZD1222 COVID-19 vaccine. The study's findings and limits: As reported, nearly half of all spike-specific TCRs target variant regions that are unmutated.

The V gene's germline CDR1 is SGHDT and CDR2 YYEEEE. This CDR3 spans 14 amino acids. Trimming removed 2 bases at V and 4 bases at J, with 13 bases between. Produced via immunoSEQ multiplex PCR; TCRdb's table is partial and in-frame only. The sample lists around 94,000 clones; roughly 85% were seen once. Points on this clone: The antigen is unknown.

Pooled samples include second doses given at about 4 or 12 weeks. This TCR was recovered from an adult who received the AZD1222 COVID-19 vaccine. This material consisted of peripheral blood, taken 28 days after the second AZD1222 dose. The V gene is TRBV5-6, the J gene TRBJ2-7; no firm D call. CDR3 region: CASSLGNILYEQYF. The CDR3 DNA reads as TGTGCCAGCAGCTTAGGAAACATCCTTTACGAGCAGTACTTC.